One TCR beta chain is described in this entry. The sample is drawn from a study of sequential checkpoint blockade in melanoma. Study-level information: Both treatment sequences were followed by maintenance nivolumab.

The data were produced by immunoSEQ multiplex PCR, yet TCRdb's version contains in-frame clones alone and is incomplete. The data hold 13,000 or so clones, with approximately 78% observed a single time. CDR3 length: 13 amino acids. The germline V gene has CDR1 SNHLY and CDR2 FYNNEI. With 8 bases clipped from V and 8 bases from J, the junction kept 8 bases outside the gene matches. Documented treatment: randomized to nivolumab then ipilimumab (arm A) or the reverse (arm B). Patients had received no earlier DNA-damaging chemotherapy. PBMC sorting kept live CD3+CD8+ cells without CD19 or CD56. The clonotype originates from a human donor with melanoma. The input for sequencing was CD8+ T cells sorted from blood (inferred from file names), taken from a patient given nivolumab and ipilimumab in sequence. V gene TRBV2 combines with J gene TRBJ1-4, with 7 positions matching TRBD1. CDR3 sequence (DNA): TGTGCCAGCCTCTACAGGGGAGGAGAAAAACTGTTTTTT. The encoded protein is CASLYRGGEKLFF.